The source of this T cell receptor beta chain is a study of OX40 agonist ivuxolimab in advanced cancers. TCRdb's copy holds only in-frame clones and misses some; the assay was immunoSEQ multiplex PCR. The profile shows around 55,000 clones, 77% of them singletons. The germline V gene has CDR1 SGHVS and CDR2 FNYEAQ. Trimming took 5 bases from V and 1 from J, leaving 8 bases between them. The CDR3 loop spans 13 amino acids. The TCR sequence derives from an adult with an advanced solid tumor such as melanoma, head and neck, liver or kidney cancer. The chain combines TRBV7-6 with TRBJ2-5; no clear D. The sample consisted of CD4+ or CD8+ T cells sorted from blood, taken in a trial of the OX40 agonist ivuxolimab. CDR3 loop: CASSPLSQETQYF. Written as DNA, the CDR3 is TGTGCCAGCAGCCCGCTAAGCCAAGAGACCCAGTACTTC. Supplemented by reference TRBV7-6 and TRBJ2-5, the full variable domain reads GAGVSQSPRYKVTKRGQDVALRCDPISGHVSLYWYRQALGQGPEFLTYFNYEAQQDKSGLPNDRFSAERPEGSISTLTIQRTEQRDSAMYRCASSPLSQETQYFGPGTRLLVL.